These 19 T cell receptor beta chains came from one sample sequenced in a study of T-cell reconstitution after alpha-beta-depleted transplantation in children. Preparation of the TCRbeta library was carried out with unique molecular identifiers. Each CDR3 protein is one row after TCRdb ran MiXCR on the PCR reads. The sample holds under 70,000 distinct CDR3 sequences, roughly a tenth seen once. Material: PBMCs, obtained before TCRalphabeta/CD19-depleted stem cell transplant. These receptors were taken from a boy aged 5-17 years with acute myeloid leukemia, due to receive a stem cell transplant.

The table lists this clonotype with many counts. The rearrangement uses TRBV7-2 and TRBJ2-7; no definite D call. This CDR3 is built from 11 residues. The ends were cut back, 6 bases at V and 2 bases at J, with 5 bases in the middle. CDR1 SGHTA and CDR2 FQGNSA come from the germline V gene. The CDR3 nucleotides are TGTGCCAGCAGTGAGGCCTACGAGCAGTACTTC. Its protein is CASSEAYEQYF.

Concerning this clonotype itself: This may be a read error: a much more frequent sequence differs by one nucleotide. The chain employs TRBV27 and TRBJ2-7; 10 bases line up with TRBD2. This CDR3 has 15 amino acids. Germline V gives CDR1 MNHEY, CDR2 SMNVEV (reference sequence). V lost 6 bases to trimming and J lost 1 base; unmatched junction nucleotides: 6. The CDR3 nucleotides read TGTGCCAGCAGCTTTAGCGGGGGGCGGTCCTACGAGCAGTACGTC. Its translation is CASSFSGGRSYEQYV.

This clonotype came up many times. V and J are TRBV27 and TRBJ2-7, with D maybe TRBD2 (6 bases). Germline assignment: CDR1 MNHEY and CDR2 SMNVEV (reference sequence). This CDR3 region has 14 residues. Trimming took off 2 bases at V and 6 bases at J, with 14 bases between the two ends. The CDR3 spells CASSLRRDSGEQYF. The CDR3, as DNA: TGTGCCAGCAGTTTACGGCGGGATAGCGGCGAGCAGTACTTC.

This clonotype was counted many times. Written as DNA, the CDR3 is TGCAGCGTTGGGGGGGAAACCTATGGCTACACCTTC. It is translated as CSVGGETYGYTF. The chain links TRBV29-1 to TRBJ1-2, with D tentatively TRBD1 (5 bases). Germline CDR1 and CDR2: SQVTM and ANQGSEA. V gave up 4 bases and J gave up 4 bases, with 10 bases separating them. The CDR3 spans 12 residues.

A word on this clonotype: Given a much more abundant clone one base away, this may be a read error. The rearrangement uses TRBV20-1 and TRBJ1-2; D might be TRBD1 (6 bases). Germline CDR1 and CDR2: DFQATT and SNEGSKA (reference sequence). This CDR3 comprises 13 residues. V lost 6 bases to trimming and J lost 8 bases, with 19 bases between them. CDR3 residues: CSAPSGGVRGYTF. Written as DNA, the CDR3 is TGCAGTGCCCCTTCGGGGGGCGTCAGGGGCTACACCTTC.

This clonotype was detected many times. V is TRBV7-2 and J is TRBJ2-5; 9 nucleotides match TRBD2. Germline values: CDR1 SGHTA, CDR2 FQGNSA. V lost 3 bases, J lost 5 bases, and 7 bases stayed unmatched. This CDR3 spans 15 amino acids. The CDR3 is CASSFSSGNIETQYF. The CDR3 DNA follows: TGTGCCAGCAGCTTCTCTAGCGGGAACATTGAGACCCAGTACTTC.

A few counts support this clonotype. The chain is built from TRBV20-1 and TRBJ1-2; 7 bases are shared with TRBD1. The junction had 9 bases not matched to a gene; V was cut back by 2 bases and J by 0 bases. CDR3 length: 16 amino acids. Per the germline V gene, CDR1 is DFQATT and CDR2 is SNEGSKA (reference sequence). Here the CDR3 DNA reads TGCAGTGCTAGACCTTGGACAGGAGGGGCTAACTATGGCTACACCTTC. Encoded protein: CSARPWTGGANYGYTF.

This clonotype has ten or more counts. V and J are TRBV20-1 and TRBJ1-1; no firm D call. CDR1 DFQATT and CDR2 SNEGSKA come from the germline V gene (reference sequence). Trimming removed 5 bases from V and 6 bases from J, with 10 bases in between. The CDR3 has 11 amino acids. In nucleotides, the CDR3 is TGCAGTGCTGCACAGTTTCCTGAAGCTTTCTTT. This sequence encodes CSAAQFPEAFF.

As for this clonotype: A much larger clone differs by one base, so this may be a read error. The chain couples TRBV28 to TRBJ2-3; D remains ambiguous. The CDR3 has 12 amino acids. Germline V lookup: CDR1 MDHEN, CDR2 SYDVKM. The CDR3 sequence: CASSFLTDMQYF. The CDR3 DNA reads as TGTGCCAGCAGTTTTCTCACAGATATGCAGTATTTT.

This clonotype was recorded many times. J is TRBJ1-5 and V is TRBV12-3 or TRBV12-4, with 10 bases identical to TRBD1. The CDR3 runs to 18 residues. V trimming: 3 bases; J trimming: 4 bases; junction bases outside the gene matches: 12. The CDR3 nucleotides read TGTGCCAGCAGTTTTCTGGATGGGGTGGGACAGGGGAATCAGCCCCAGCATTTT. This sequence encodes CASSFLDGVGQGNQPQHF.

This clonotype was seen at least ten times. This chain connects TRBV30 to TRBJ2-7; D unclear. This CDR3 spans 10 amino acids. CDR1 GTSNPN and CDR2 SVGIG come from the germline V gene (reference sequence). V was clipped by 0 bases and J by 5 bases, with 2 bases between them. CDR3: CAWSVDEQYF. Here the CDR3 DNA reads TGTGCCTGGAGTGTAGACGAGCAGTACTTC. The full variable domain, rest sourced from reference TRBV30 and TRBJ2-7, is SQTIHQWPATLVQPVGSPLSLECTVEGTSNPNLYWYRQAAGRGLQLLFYSVGIGQISSEVPQNLSASRPQDRQFILSSKKLLLSDSGFYLCAWSVDEQYFGPGTRLTVT.

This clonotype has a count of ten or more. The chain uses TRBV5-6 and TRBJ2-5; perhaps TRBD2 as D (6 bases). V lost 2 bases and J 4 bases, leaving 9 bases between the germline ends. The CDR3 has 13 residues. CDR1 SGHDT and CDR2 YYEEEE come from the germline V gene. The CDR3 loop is CASSLPGVETQYF. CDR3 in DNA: TGTGCCAGCAGCTTACCGGGGGTAGAGACCCAGTACTTC.

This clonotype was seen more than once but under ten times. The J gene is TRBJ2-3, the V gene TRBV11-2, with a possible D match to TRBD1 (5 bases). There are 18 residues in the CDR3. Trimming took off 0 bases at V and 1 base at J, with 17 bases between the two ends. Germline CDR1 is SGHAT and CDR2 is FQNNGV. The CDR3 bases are TGTGCCAGCAGCTTAGAGGGGTTGGGGCGGCCCCGCACAGATACGCAGTATTTT. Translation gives CASSLEGLGRPRTDTQYF.

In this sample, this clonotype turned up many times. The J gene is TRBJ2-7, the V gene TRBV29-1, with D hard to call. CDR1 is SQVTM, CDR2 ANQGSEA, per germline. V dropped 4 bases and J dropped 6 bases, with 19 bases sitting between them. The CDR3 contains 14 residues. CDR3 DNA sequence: TGCAGCGTTGTGATAGTTCCCGCTGTGGGCGAGCAGTACTTC. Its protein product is CSVVIVPAVGEQYF.

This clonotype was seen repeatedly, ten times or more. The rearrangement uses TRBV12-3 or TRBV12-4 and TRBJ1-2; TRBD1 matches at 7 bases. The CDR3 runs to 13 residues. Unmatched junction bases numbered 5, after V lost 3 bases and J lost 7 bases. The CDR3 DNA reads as TGTGCCAGCAGTTTTGGGACAGACGTTGGCTACACCTTC. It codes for CASSFGTDVGYTF.

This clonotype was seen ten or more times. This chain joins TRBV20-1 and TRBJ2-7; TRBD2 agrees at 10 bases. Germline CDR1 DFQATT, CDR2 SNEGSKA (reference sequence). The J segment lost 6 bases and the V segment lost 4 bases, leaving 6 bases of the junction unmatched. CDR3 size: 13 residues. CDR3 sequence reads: CSAISGRASEQYF. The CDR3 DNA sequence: TGCAGTGCTATAAGCGGGAGGGCGTCCGAGCAGTACTTC.

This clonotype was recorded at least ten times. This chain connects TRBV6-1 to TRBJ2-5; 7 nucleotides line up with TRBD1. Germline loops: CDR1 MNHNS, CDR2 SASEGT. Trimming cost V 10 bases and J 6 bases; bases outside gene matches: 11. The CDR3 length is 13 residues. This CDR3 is CATKKRQGKTQYF. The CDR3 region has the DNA TGTGCCACCAAAAAGAGACAGGGCAAGACCCAGTACTTC.

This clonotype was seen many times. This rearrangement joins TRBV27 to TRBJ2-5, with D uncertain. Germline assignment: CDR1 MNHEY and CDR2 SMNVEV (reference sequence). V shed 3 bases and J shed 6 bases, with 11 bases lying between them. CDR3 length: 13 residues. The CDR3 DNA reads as TGTGCCAGCAGTTTTCGAAGCGTACAGACCCAGTACTTC. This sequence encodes CASSFRSVQTQYF.

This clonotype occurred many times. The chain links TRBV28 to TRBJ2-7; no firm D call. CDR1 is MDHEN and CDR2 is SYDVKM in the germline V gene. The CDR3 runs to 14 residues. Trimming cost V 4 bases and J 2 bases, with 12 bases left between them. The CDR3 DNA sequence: TGTGCCAGCAGTTCAGCCCCAAGGCCCTACGAGCAGTACTTC. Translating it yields CASSSAPRPYEQYF.